These 29 T cell receptor beta chains originate from one sample sequenced in a study of blood T cell repertoires in COVID-19. Libraries were prepared by immunoSEQ multiplex PCR; TCRdb keeps only in-frame clonotypes and omits some of them. The sample consists of under 150,000 clones, roughly 90% of them appearing once. Sequences were obtained from peripheral blood. The receptors come from a human donor in a cohort sampled during active COVID-19.

The chain has TRBV19 and TRBJ2-1; TRBD2 agrees at 10 bases. The V gene's germline CDR1 is LNHDA and CDR2 SQIVND (reference sequence). With V trimmed by 0 bases and J by 10 bases, 18 bases remained unmatched. The CDR3 covers 19 residues. CDR3 sequence (DNA): TGTGCCAGTAGTATAGAGTCCGGGACTAGCGTTTACCTAGGCGAGGAGCAGTTCTTC. Protein sequence: CASSIESGTSVYLGEEQFF.

The V and J genes are TRBV6-5 and TRBJ1-1, with TRBD1 identical over 12 bases. There are 14 residues in the CDR3. Germline CDR1 and CDR2: MNHEY and SVGAGI. The V segment lost 8 bases and the J segment 5 bases; nucleotides outside the gene matches: 6. The CDR3 sequence: CASGTGGGRTEAFF. In DNA, the CDR3 is TGTGCCAGCGGGACAGGGGGCGGGAGGACTGAAGCTTTCTTT.

The chain employs TRBV11-3 and TRBJ2-2, with no clear D. The CDR3 covers 13 residues. Looked up from germline, CDR1 is SGHNT and CDR2 is YENEEA. The V end was cut by 1 base, the J end by 3 bases, with 3 bases between. For the CDR3, the DNA is TGTGCCAGCAGCTTAGCTTACACCGGGGAGCTGTTTTTT. Its translation is CASSLAYTGELFF.

The chain joins TRBV7-2 to TRBJ1-4; D gene uncertain. This CDR3 is built from 15 residues. From germline, CDR1 is SGHTA and CDR2 FQGNSA. V lost 4 bases and J 4 bases, leaving 13 bases between the germline ends. Written as DNA, the CDR3 is TGTGCCAGCAGCTCCCGGGCCGGGAGTAATGAAAAACTGTTTTTT. Translating it yields CASSSRAGSNEKLFF.

The chain employs TRBV7-2 and TRBJ2-2; D is uncertain. This CDR3 has 13 amino acids. V lost 3 bases, J lost 1 base, and 3 bases lay in between. CDR1 is SGHTA and CDR2 is FQGNSA in the germline V gene. The CDR3: CASSFRNTGELFF. CDR3 coding DNA: TGTGCCAGCAGCTTCCGGAACACCGGGGAGCTGTTTTTT.

The V gene is TRBV6-2 or TRBV6-3, the J gene TRBJ1-2; D unresolved. This CDR3 contains 15 residues. The V gene's germline CDR1 is MNHEY and CDR2 SVGEGT. V was pared by 5 bases and J by 0 bases, with 13 bases between. CDR3 coding DNA: TGTGCCAGCAGTGACCCGGCGGCAGCTAACTATGGCTACACCTTC. This encodes CASSDPAAANYGYTF.

The chain carries TRBV7-3 and TRBJ1-2; no firm D call. Germline V lookup: CDR1 SGHTA, CDR2 FQGTGA. The CDR3 covers 13 residues. Between the trimmed V and J ends, which lost 5 bases and 4 bases, there was a span of 11 bases. The chain's CDR3 is CASSQQEPYGYTF. CDR3 nucleotide sequence: TGTGCCAGCAGCCAACAAGAACCCTATGGCTACACCTTC. Drawing the rest from reference TRBV7-3 and TRBJ1-2, the complete variable domain is GAGVSQTPSNKVTEKGKYVELRCDPISGHTALYWYRQSLGQGPEFLIYFQGTGAADDSGLPNDRFFAVRPEGSVSTLKIQRTERGDSAVYLCASSQQEPYGYTFGSGTRLTVV.

This clone was counted a single time. V and J are TRBV5-5 and TRBJ2-7, with D perhaps TRBD2 (6 bases). This CDR3 has 14 residues. In germline, CDR1 is SGHKS, CDR2 YYEKEE (reference sequence). The V and J ends lost 4 bases and 2 bases respectively, with 13 bases between them. CDR3 region: CASSGGPGAYEQYF. The CDR3 coding sequence is TGTGCCAGCAGCGGGGGACCGGGGGCCTACGAGCAGTACTTC. Complete variable domain (other parts from reference TRBV5-5 and TRBJ2-7): DAGVTQSPTHLIKTRGQQVTLRCSPISGHKSVSWYQQVLGQGPQFIFQYYEKEERGRGNFPDRFSARQFPNYSSELNVNALLLGDSALYLCASSGGPGAYEQYFGPGTRLTVT.

The DNA for the CDR3 is TGCGCCAGCAGCCAAGATAGGAGGTTTTCACCCCTCCACTTT. Translated, it gives CASSQDRRFSPLHF. The chain couples TRBV4-3 to TRBJ1-6; no firm D call. The V gene's germline CDR1 is LGHNA and CDR2 YSLEER. Trimming pared 0 bases from V and 9 bases from J, leaving 9 bases between. This CDR3 has 14 amino acids.

This chain links TRBV12-5 with TRBJ2-3; 9 nucleotides align to TRBD1. V dropped 2 bases and J dropped 2; count of bases not matched to a gene: 11. The germline V gene encodes CDR1 LGHNT and CDR2 FRNRAP. The CDR3 has 18 residues. The CDR3 nucleotides are TGTGCTAGTGGTTTGAATGTTCGGGGACAGGGCTTCACAGATACGCAGTATTTT. This sequence encodes CASGLNVRGQGFTDTQYF.

The chain combines TRBV19 with TRBJ1-1; D possibly corresponds to TRBD1 (6 bases). V lost 8 bases and J lost 7, with 14 bases in between. Looked up from germline, CDR1 is LNHDA and CDR2 is SQIVND (reference sequence). This CDR3 contains 12 residues. The CDR3: CASLTGTREAFF. The CDR3 coding sequence is TGTGCCAGTCTAACAGGGACGCGTGAAGCTTTCTTT.

This rearrangement joins TRBV13 to TRBJ1-5; possible D gene TRBD1, 5 bases. CDR3 length: 15 amino acids. CDR1 and CDR2 from the germline V gene are PRHDT and FYEKMQ (reference sequence). V gave up 5 bases and J gave up 0 bases, with 11 bases separating them. The CDR3 loop reads CASSRQGHSNQPQHF. In DNA form, the CDR3 reads TGTGCCAGCAGCAGGCAGGGTCATAGCAATCAGCCCCAGCATTTT. Supplemented by reference TRBV13 and TRBJ1-5, the full variable domain reads AAGVIQSPRHLIKEKRETATLKCYPIPRHDTVYWYQQGPGQDPQFLISFYEKMQSDKGSIPDRFSAQQFSDYHSELNMSSLELGDSALYFCASSRQGHSNQPQHFGDGTRLSIL.

CDR3 region: CASSLAVNTEAFF. For the CDR3, the DNA is TGTGCCAGCAGCCTAGCGGTGAACACTGAAGCTTTCTTT. This chain uses TRBV28 with TRBJ1-1; D is undetermined. The CDR3 length is 13 residues. Trimming took off 6 bases at V and 0 bases at J, with 8 bases between the two ends. CDR1 MDHEN and CDR2 SYDVKM come from the germline V gene.

This chain joins TRBV5-1 and TRBJ2-3, with D maybe TRBD1 (5 bases). The ends were cut back, 0 bases at V and 1 base at J, with 6 bases in the middle. The germline gives CDR1 SGHRS, CDR2 YFSETQ. The CDR3 extends over 14 amino acids. In DNA form, the CDR3 reads TGCGCCAGCAGCTTGGGGGGCGGCACAGATACGCAGTATTTT. Translating it yields CASSLGGGTDTQYF.

CDR3 in DNA: TGTGCCAGCAGCTTAGTGTTCGACGGGAGGGGTGGAGAGACCCAGTACTTC. Its protein product is CASSLVFDGRGGETQYF. The chain uses TRBV11-3 and TRBJ2-5; 8 bases are shared with TRBD2. From germline, CDR1 is SGHNT and CDR2 YENEEA. J lost 4 bases, V lost 1 base, and 11 bases had no gene match. CDR3 length: 17 amino acids.

This clone appeared once. The chain uses TRBV4-1 and TRBJ2-3, with D possibly TRBD2 on 6 matching bases. The CDR3 consists of 16 residues. Germline V gene sequence: CDR1 MGHRA, CDR2 YSYEKL. Deletions cut 1 base from V and 5 bases from J, with 16 bases between. As DNA, the CDR3 is TGCGCCAGCAGCCAAGCAAACCTTAAGCGGGTAGATACGCAGTATTTT. It translates to CASSQANLKRVDTQYF.

The chain employs TRBV7-9 and TRBJ2-3; 7 bases fit TRBD1. CDR1 is SEHNR and CDR2 is FQNEAQ in the germline V gene (reference sequence). The CDR3 runs to 13 residues. The V and J ends lost 5 bases and 4 bases, in that order; junction bases with no gene match: 3. This CDR3 is CASSATGPDTQYF. The CDR3 DNA sequence: TGTGCCAGCAGCGCGACAGGGCCAGATACGCAGTATTTT.

The V and J genes are TRBV18 and TRBJ2-1; 9 positions agree with TRBD1. The CDR3 consists of 14 residues. V gave up 8 bases and J gave up 5 bases; unmatched junction bases: 7. Germline CDR1 is KGHSH and CDR2 is LQKENI. CDR3 coding DNA: TGTGCCAGCACCCGGGACAGGGTGGACAATGAGCAGTTCTTC. It codes for CASTRDRVDNEQFF.

The chain recombines TRBV7-9 with TRBJ2-3; the D is unclear. The CDR3 is 13 residues long. Per germline, CDR1 SEHNR and CDR2 FQNEAQ (reference sequence). The ends were cut back, 0 bases at V and 4 bases at J, with 5 bases in the middle. In DNA form, the CDR3 reads TGTGCCAGCAGCTTAGCCCTCCCAGATACGCAGTATTTT. Translating gives CASSLALPDTQYF. The full variable domain, its missing parts supplied by reference TRBV7-9 and TRBJ2-3, is DTGVSQNPRHKITKRGQNVTFRCDPISEHNRLYWYRQTLGQGPEFLTYFQNEAQLEKSRLLSDRFSAERPKGSFSTLEIQRTEQGDSAMYLCASSLALPDTQYFGPGTRLTVL.

The chain links TRBV28 to TRBJ1-5, with 9 bases matching TRBD1. In germline, CDR1 is MDHEN, CDR2 SYDVKM. The CDR3 is made up of 15 amino acids. V gave up 6 bases and J gave up 5 bases; unmatched junction bases: 8. The CDR3 bases are TGTGCCAGCAGCCTGGACAGGGGTGCTGATCAGCCCCAGCATTTT. Protein: CASSLDRGADQPQHF.

The chain uses TRBV5-6 and TRBJ1-6, with 7 bases fitting TRBD1. CDR3 size: 17 residues. The V gene end was trimmed by 0 bases and the J gene end by 6 bases; junction bases not matched to a gene: 9. Germline CDR1 is SGHDT and CDR2 is YYEEEE. CDR3 loop: CASSLEGVTGLNSPLHF. The CDR3 coding sequence is TGTGCCAGCAGCTTGGAAGGAGTGACAGGGCTTAATTCACCCCTCCACTTT.

Written as DNA, the CDR3 is TGTGCCAGCAGCGTGCGGACAGGGGGTGAGCAGTACTTC. Translating it yields CASSVRTGGEQYF. V and J are TRBV7-2 and TRBJ2-7; 10 nucleotides agree with TRBD1. Looked up from germline, CDR1 is SGHTA and CDR2 is FQGNSA. V trimming: 5 bases; J trimming: 7 bases; junction bases outside the gene matches: 5. The CDR3 sequence is 13 residues long.

V and J are TRBV30 and TRBJ2-2; 7 bases map to TRBD1. Germline loops: CDR1 GTSNPN, CDR2 SVGIG (reference sequence). This CDR3 comprises 16 residues. The J segment lost 0 bases and the V segment lost 3 bases, leaving 7 bases of the junction unmatched. CDR3 loop: CAWRRGLGTNTGELFF. The CDR3 region has the DNA TGTGCCTGGAGGAGGGGGCTCGGTACGAACACCGGGGAGCTGTTTTTT.

V usage is TRBV4-3 and J usage is TRBJ1-2, with D possibly TRBD1 on 5 matching bases. This CDR3 contains 15 residues. Germline-derived CDR1 and CDR2 are LGHNA and YSLEER. V lost 0 bases and J lost 8, with 16 bases in between. CDR3 residues: CASSQDLRGSPGYTF. CDR3 coding DNA: TGCGCCAGCAGCCAAGATTTAAGGGGATCTCCCGGCTACACCTTC.

This sequence joins TRBV21-1 and TRBJ1-1; the table's D gene call, TRBD1, was not cross checked with the DNA. TRBV21-1 is listed as a pseudogene. CDR3 size: 14 residues. The CDR3 sequence is CASSTGQGWTEAFF. CDR3 DNA sequence: TGTGCCAGCAGCACAGGACAGGGATGGACTGAAGCTTTCTTT.

The chain employs TRBV6-2 or TRBV6-3 and TRBJ1-2; D gene ambiguous. Per the germline V gene, CDR1 is MNHEY and CDR2 is SVGEGT. CDR3 length equals 14 residues. V was cut by 2 bases and J by 1 base, with 8 bases left in between. The CDR3 DNA reads TGTGCCAGCAGTTACGGTCAGGTTAACTATGGCTACACCTTC. It codes for CASSYGQVNYGYTF.

To note about this clone: The same CDR3 is also encoded by other DNA sequences in this sample. V gene TRBV7-2 combines with J gene TRBJ2-3; 10 nucleotides align to TRBD2. CDR3 size: 16 residues. V shed 1 base and J 1 base; nucleotides not matched to a gene: 2. In germline, CDR1 is SGHTA, CDR2 FQGNSA. This chain's CDR3 is CASSLGLAGGTDTQYF. As DNA, the CDR3 is TGTGCCAGCAGCTTAGGGCTAGCGGGGGGCACAGATACGCAGTATTTT.

V gene TRBV6-6 combines with J gene TRBJ2-7; TRBD1 might be the D (5 bases). Trimming removed 4 bases from V and 4 bases from J, with 14 bases in between. The CDR3 loop spans 14 amino acids. The germline V gene has CDR1 MNHNY and CDR2 SVGAGI (reference sequence). The CDR3: CASSSDRIQYEQYF. In nucleotides, the CDR3 is TGTGCCAGCAGTTCCGACAGAATTCAATACGAGCAGTACTTC.

The table lists this clone with a few counts. This chain connects TRBV7-8 to TRBJ1-5; 12 bases are a match to TRBD1. CDR3 length: 15 residues. Germline V CDR1 and CDR2: SGHVS, FQNEAQ. The V and J ends lost 1 base and 10 bases, in that order; junction bases with no gene match: 5. In nucleotides, the CDR3 is TGTGCCAGCAGCTTAGGGGACAGGGGGCTTTTACCCCAGCATTTT. Residues: CASSLGDRGLLPQHF.